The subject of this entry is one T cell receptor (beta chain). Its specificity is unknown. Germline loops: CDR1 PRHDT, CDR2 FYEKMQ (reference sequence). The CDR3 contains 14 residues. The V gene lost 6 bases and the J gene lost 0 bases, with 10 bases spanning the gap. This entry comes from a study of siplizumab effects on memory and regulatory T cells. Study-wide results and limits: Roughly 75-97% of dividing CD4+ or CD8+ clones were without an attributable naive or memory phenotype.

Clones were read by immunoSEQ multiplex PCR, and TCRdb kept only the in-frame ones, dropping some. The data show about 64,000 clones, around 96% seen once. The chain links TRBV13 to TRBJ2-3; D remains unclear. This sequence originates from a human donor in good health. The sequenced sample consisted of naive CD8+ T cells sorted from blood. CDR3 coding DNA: TGTGCCAGCAGTAATATGGACAGCACAGATACGCAGTATTTT. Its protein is CASSNMDSTDTQYF.